The sequence of this TCR beta chain was determined in a study of shared clonotypes between healthy human individuals. General study points: Limitation of the genetic and exposure-history diversity represented came from the few donors.

Turning to this clone: Its antigen is undetermined.

In the original analysis: Because ImmunoSEQ provided only junction sequences with no quality scores, the filtering differed. Libraries were prepared by immunoSEQ multiplex PCR; TCRdb keeps only in-frame clonotypes and omits some of them. V and J calls and clone size come straight from that table; D and trimming were deduced from the DNA. The table includes around 640,000 clones, 95% to 97% detected once. The CDR3 totals 13 residues. CDR1 and CDR2 (germline): SGHAT, FQNNGV. The V end was cut by 3 bases, the J end by 2 bases, with 8 bases between. CD45RO negativity and positive selection for CCR7 defined naive CD8 cells, a population that excluded terminally differentiated effector memory CD45RA+ cells.

V gene TRBV11-2 combines with J gene TRBJ2-7; D might be TRBD1 (5 bases). Material: naive CD8+ T cells sorted from blood. The source of this sequence is a woman in her twenties or thirties in good health. Written as DNA, the CDR3 is TGTGCCAGCAGCTTCGGACACCCCTACGAGCAGTACTTC. Amino acids: CASSFGHPYEQYF.